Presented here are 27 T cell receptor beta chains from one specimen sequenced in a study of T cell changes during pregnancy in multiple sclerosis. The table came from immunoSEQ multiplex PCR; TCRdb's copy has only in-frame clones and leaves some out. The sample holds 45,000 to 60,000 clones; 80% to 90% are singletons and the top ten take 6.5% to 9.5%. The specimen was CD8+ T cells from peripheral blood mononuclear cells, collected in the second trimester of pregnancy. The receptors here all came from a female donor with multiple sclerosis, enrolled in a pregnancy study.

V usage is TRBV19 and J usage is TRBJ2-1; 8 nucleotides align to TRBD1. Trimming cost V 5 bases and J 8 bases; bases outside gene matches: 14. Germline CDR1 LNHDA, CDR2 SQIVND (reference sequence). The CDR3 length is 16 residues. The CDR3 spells CASSAPGTGPFDEQFF. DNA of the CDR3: TGTGCCAGTAGTGCCCCCGGGACAGGCCCTTTCGATGAGCAGTTCTTC.

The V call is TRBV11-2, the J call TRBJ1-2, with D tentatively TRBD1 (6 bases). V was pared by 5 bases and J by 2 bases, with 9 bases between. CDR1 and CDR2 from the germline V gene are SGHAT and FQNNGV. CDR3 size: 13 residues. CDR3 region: CASSLGTNYGYTF. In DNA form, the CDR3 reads TGTGCCAGCAGCCTCGGGACAAACTATGGCTACACCTTC.

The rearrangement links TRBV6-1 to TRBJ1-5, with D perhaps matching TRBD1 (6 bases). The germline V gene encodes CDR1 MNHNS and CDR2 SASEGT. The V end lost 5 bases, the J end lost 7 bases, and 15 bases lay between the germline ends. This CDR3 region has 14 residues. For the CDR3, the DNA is TGTGCCAGCAGTCAATCGGAAGGGGGACAGCCCCAGCATTTT. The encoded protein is CASSQSEGGQPQHF.

The CDR3, as DNA: TGCGCCAGCAGCTTGGATTCAGGTATCGGAAAAAAACTGTTTTTT. The encoded protein is CASSLDSGIGKKLFF. The gene calls are TRBV5-1 and TRBJ1-4; D is ambiguous. This CDR3 is 15 amino acids long. Germline V gene sequence: CDR1 SGHRS, CDR2 YFSETQ. The V gene lost 0 bases and the J gene lost 9 bases, with 15 bases spanning the gap.

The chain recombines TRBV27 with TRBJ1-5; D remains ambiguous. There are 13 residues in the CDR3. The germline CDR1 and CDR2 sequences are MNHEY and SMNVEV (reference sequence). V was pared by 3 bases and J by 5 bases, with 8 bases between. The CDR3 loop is CASSLSGHQPQHF. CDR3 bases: TGTGCCAGCAGTTTGTCTGGGCATCAGCCCCAGCATTTT.

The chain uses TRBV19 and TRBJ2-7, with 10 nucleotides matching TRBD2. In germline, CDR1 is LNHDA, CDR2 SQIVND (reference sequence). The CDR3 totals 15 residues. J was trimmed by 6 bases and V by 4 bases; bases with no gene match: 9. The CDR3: CASSRRTSGFSEQYF. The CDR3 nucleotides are TGTGCCAGTAGTAGACGGACTAGCGGTTTCTCCGAGCAGTACTTC.

CDR3: CASSQGTGSGNTIYF. The CDR3 region has the DNA TGCGCCAGCAGCCAAGGGACAGGGTCTGGAAACACCATATATTTT. This sequence joins TRBV4-1 and TRBJ1-3, with 8 positions matching TRBD1. V trimming: 1 base; J trimming: 1 base; junction bases outside the gene matches: 0. CDR3 length equals 15 residues. The germline gives CDR1 MGHRA, CDR2 YSYEKL.

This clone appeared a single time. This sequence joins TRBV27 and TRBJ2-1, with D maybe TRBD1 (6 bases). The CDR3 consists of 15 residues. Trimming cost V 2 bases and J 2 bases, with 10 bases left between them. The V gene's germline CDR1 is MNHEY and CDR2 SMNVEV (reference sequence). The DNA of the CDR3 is TGTGCCAGCAGTTTACAGGGGAAGCCCTACAATGAGCAGTTCTTC. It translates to CASSLQGKPYNEQFF.

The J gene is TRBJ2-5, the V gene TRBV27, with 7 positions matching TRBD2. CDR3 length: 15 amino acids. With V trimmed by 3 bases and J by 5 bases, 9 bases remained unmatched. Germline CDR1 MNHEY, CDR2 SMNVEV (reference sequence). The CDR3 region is CASSLGRESGETQYF. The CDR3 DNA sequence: TGTGCCAGCAGTTTGGGGCGGGAGTCCGGCGAGACCCAGTACTTC.

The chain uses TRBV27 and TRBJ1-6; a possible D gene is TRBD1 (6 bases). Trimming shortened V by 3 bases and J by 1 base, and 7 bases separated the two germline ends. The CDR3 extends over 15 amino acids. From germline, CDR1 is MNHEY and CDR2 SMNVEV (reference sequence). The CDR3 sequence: CASSFRGSYNSPLHF. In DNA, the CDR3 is TGTGCCAGCAGTTTCAGGGGTTCCTATAATTCACCCCTCCACTTT.

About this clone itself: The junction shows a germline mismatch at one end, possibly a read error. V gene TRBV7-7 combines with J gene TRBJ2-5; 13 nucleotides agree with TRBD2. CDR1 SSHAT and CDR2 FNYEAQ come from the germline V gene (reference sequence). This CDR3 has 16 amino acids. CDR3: CASSFRTSGGQETQYF. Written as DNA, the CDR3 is TGTGCTAGCAGCTTCCGGACTAGCGGGGGCCAAGAGACCCAGTACTTC.

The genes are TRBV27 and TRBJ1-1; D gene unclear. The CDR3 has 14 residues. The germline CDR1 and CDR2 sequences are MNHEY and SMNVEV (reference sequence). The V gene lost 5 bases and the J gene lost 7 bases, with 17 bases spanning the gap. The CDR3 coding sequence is TGTGCCAGCAGTCCCACCGACATCACCGTTGAAGCTTTCTTT. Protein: CASSPTDITVEAFF.

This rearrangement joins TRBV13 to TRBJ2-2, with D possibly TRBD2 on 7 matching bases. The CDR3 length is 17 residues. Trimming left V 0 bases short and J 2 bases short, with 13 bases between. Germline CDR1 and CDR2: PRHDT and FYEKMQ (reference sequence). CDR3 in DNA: TGTGCCAGCAGCTTAGGCGTTGCGGGGGCTAACACCGGGGAGCTGTTTTTT. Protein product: CASSLGVAGANTGELFF. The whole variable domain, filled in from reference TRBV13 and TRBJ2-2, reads AAGVIQSPRHLIKEKRETATLKCYPIPRHDTVYWYQQGPGQDPQFLISFYEKMQSDKGSIPDRFSAQQFSDYHSELNMSSLELGDSALYFCASSLGVAGANTGELFFGEGSRLTVL.

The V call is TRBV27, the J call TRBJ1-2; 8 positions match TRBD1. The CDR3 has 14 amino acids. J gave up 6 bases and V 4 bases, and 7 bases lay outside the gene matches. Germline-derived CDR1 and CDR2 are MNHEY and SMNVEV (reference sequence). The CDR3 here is CASSWTQGADGYTF. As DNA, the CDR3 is TGTGCCAGCAGTTGGACCCAGGGGGCCGATGGCTACACCTTC.

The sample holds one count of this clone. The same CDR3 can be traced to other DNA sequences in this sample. The CDR3 protein is CASIGGRGAFF. The CDR3 DNA follows: TGTGCCAGCATAGGTGGGAGAGGAGCTTTCTTT. The chain links TRBV2 to TRBJ1-1; D unresolved. The CDR3 is 11 residues long. Per germline, CDR1 SNHLY and CDR2 FYNNEI. V was trimmed by 7 bases and J by 10 bases, leaving 13 bases between them.

The CDR3 reads CASSYAQGDYGYTF. The CDR3 DNA is TGTGCCAGCAGTTACGCCCAGGGGGACTATGGCTACACCTTC. The chain is built from TRBV6-5 and TRBJ1-2; TRBD1 matches 7 bases. Trimming cost V 2 bases and J 3 bases; bases outside gene matches: 3. Germline V CDR1 and CDR2: MNHEY, SVGAGI. This CDR3 spans 14 amino acids.

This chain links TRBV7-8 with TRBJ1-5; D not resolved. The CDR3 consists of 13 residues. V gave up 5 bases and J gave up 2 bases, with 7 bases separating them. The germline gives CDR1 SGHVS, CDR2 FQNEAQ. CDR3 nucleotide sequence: TGTGCCAGCAGCCCCGCAGGCAATCAGCCCCAGCATTTT. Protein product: CASSPAGNQPQHF.

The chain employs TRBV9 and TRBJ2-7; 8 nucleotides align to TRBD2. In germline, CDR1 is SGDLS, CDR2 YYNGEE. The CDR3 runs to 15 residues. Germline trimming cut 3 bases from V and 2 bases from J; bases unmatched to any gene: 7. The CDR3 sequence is CASSAGGDTAYEQYF. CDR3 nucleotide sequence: TGTGCCAGCAGCGCGGGGGGGGACACCGCCTACGAGCAGTACTTC.

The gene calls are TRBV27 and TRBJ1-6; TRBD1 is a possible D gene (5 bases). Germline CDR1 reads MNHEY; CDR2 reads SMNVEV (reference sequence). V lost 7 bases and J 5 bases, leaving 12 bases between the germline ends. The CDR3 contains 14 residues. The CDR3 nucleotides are TGTGCCAGCACCCGGACAAGGGATAATTCACCCCTCCACTTT. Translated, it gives CASTRTRDNSPLHF.

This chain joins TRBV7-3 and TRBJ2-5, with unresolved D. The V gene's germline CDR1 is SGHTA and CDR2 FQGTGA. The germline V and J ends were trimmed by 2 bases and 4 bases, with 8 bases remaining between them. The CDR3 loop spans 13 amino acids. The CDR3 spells CASSLRVAETQYF. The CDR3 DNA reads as TGTGCCAGCAGCTTACGTGTGGCAGAGACCCAGTACTTC.

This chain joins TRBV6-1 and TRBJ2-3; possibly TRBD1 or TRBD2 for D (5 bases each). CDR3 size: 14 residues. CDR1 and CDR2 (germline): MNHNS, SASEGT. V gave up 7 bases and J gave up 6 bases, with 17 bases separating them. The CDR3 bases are TGTGCCAGCAATGAGGGGCAAGGAAGCGATACGCAGTATTTT. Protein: CASNEGQGSDTQYF.

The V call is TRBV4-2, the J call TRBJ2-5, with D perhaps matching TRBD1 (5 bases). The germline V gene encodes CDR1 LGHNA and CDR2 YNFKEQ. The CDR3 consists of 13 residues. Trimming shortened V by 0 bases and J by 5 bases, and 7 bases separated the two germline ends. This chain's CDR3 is CASSQEKGETQYF. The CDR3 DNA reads TGTGCCAGCAGCCAAGAAAAGGGGGAGACCCAGTACTTC.

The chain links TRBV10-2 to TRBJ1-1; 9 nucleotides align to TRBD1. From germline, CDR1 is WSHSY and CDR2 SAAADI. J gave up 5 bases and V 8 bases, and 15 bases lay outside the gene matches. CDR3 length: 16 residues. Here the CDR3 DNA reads TGCGCCAGCTCCCCGGGACAGGGTAAAAAGGGGACTGAAGCTTTCTTT. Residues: CASSPGQGKKGTEAFF.

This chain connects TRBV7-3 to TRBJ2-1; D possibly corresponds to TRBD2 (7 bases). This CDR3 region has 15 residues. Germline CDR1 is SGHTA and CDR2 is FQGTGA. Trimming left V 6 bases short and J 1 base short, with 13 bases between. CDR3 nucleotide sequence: TGTGCCAGCAGTGTAGGGGGAGGGTCCTACAATGAGCAGTTCTTC. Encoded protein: CASSVGGGSYNEQFF.

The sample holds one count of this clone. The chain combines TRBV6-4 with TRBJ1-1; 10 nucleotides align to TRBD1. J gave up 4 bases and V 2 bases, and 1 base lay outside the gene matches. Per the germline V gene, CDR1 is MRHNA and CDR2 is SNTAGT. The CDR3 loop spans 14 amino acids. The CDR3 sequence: CASSDGQGGTEAFF. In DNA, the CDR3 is TGTGCCAGCAGTGACGGACAGGGGGGCACTGAAGCTTTCTTT.

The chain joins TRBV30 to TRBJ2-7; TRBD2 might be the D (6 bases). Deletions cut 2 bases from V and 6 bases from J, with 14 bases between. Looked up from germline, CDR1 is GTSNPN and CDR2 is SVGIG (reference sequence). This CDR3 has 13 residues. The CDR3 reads CAWSREYHGEQYF. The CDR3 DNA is TGTGCCTGGAGTCGGGAGTATCACGGCGAGCAGTACTTC.

Here the CDR3 DNA reads TGTGCCAGCAGCTATCAGGGTACCCCCAACAATGAGCAGTTCTTC. Its protein is CASSYQGTPNNEQFF. The rearrangement joins TRBV6-5 to TRBJ2-1; weak D call: TRBD1 (5 bases). In germline, CDR1 is MNHEY, CDR2 SVGAGI. The ends were cut back, 6 bases at V and 5 bases at J, with 17 bases in the middle. The CDR3 extends over 15 amino acids.